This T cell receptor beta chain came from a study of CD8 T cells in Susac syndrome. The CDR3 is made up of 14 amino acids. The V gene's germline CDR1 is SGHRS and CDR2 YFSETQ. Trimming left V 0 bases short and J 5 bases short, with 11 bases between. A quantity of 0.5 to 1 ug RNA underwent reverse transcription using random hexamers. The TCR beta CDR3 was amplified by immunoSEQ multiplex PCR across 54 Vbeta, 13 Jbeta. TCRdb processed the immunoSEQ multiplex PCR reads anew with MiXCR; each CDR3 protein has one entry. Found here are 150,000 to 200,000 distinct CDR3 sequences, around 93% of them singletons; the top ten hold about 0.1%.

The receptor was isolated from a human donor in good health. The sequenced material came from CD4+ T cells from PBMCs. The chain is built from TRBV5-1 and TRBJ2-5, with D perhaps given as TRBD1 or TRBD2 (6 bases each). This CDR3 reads CASSLEGGEETQYF. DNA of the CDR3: TGCGCCAGCAGCTTGGAGGGGGGTGAGGAGACCCAGTACTTC. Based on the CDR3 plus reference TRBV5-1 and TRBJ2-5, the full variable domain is KAGVTQTPRYLIKTRGQQVTLSCSPISGHRSVSWYQQTPGQGLQFLFEYFSETQRNKGNFPGRFSGRQFSNSRSEMNVSTLELGDSALYLCASSLEGGEETQYFGPGTRLLVL.